These 4 T cell receptor beta chains share one sample of origin, sequenced in a study of CD8 T cells in Susac syndrome. Random hexamers were used to reverse transcribe the RNA input (roughly 0.5 to 1 ug). TCRdb reprocessed the immunoSEQ multiplex PCR reads via MiXCR and lists one record per CDR3 protein. The sample carries 150,000 to 200,000 distinct CDR3 sequences, 93% recorded once. The specimen sequenced was CD4+ T cells from PBMCs. The receptors stem from a human donor in good health.

The chain links TRBV29-1 to TRBJ1-3; 7 bases agree with TRBD1. The CDR3 runs 14 residues. From germline, CDR1 is SQVTM and CDR2 ANQGSEA. The ends lost 6 bases at V and 0 bases at J; junction bases unmatched: 5. In nucleotides, the CDR3 is TGCAGCGTGCGTACAGGGGTCTCTGGAAACACCATATATTTT. Translating it yields CSVRTGVSGNTIYF.

The chain has TRBV12-3 or TRBV12-4 and TRBJ2-5; 9 bases match TRBD1. The CDR3 is 15 amino acids. V shed 5 bases and J 5 bases; nucleotides not matched to a gene: 9. The CDR3 is CASSPSQGAWETQYF. DNA of the CDR3: TGTGCCAGCAGTCCCTCACAGGGGGCCTGGGAGACCCAGTACTTC.

This chain joins TRBV12-3 or TRBV12-4 and TRBJ1-2, with D uncertain. The CDR3 consists of 15 residues. The V and J ends lost 6 bases and 2 bases respectively, with 16 bases between them. The chain's CDR3 is CASRRAGAPNYGYTF. CDR3 sequence (DNA): TGTGCCAGCAGACGCGCCGGTGCCCCAAACTATGGCTACACCTTC.

The rearrangement uses TRBV3-1 and TRBJ2-7; no firm D call. Between the trimmed V and J ends, which lost 0 bases and 0 bases, there was a span of 15 bases. The CDR3 spans 17 residues. Per germline, CDR1 LGHDT and CDR2 YNNKEL (reference sequence). CDR3 amino acids: CASSQEVFRRFSYEQYF. The DNA for the CDR3 is TGTGCCAGCAGCCAAGAAGTTTTCAGGCGATTCTCCTACGAGCAGTACTTC.